This TCR beta chain was recovered during a study of T cell responses to AZD1222 COVID-19 vaccine. The CDR3 contains 16 residues. CDR1 is KGHSH and CDR2 is LQKENI in the germline V gene. The V gene end was trimmed by 2 bases and the J gene end by 8 bases; junction bases not matched to a gene: 11. Measured with immunoSEQ multiplex PCR; TCRdb has only the in-frame clones, and not every one. The sample records more than 120,000 clones, around 90% being singletons. This clonotype was obtained from an adult who received the MenACWY meningococcal vaccine as a control. The J gene is TRBJ1-4, the V gene TRBV18, with TRBD1 matching 7 bases. This specimen was peripheral blood, taken 28 days after the second dose of the MenACWY control vaccine. The CDR3 here is CASSPSTRQGGEKLFF. The CDR3 bases are TGTGCCAGCTCACCATCTACTCGACAGGGAGGAGAAAAACTGTTTTTT.